What follows is one T cell receptor beta chain and its context. The data stem from a study of shared clonotypes between healthy human individuals. Per the germline V gene, CDR1 is MNHNS and CDR2 is SASEGT. The CDR3 is 15 residues long. V lost 4 bases and J lost 6, with 15 bases in between. Researchers divided each subset's genomic DNA evenly across several immunoSEQ plates. Sequencing used immunoSEQ multiplex PCR; TCRdb keeps in-frame clones, though not all of them. The sample carries about 2 million clones, around 95% recorded once. This receptor was identified in a man aged 18 to 29 in good health. The chain uses TRBV6-1 and TRBJ2-2; D not certain. Sequencing used naive CD4+ T cells sorted from blood. Subset meaning: CD45RA+ positively selected. CDR3 in DNA: TGTGCCAGCAGTGTTCGGCTAGTCAATCCCGGGGAGCTGTTTTTT. Its translation: CASSVRLVNPGELFF.